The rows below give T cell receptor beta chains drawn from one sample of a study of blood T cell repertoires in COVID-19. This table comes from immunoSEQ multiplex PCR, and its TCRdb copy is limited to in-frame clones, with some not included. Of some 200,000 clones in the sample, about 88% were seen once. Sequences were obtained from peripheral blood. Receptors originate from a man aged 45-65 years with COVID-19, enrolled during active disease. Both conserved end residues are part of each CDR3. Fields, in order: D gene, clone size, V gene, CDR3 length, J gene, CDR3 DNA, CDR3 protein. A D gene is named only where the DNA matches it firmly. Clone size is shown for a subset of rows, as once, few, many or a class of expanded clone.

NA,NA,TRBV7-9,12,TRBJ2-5,TGTGCCAGCCGCCAGGATGGAGAGACCCAGTACTTC,CASRQDGETQYF
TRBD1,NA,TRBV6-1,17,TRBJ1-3,TGTGCCAGCAGTGAATGGAGGGGGCGTAGCTCTGGAAACACCATATATTTT,CASSEWRGRSSGNTIYF
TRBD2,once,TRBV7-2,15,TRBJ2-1,TGTGCCAGCAGACCTCTAGCGGGTACCTACAATGAGCAGTTCTTC,CASRPLAGTYNEQFF
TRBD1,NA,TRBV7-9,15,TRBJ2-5,TGTGCCAGCAGCTCGAGGACAGGGGTGGGTGAGACCCAGTACTTC,CASSSRTGVGETQYF
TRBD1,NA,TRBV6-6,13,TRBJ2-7,TGTGCCAGCAGGGCAGGGGGAACCTACGAGCAGTACTTC,CASRAGGTYEQYF
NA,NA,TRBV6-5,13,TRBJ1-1,TGTGCCAGCAGTCAAACAAAAAACACTGAAGCTTTCTTT,CASSQTKNTEAFF
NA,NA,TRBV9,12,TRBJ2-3,TGTGCCAGCAGCGGTATCACAGATACGCAGTATTTT,CASSGITDTQYF
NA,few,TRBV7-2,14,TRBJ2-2,TGTGCCAGCAGCTTAAAGGGGCCGACCGGGGAGCTGTTTTTT,CASSLKGPTGELFF
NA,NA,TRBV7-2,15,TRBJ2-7,TGTGCCAGCAGCTTAGGCGGGGGAGGGGGCTACGAGCAGTACTTC,CASSLGGGGGYEQYF
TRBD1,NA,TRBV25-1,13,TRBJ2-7,TGTGCCAGCAGCCGGGACAGGGTTTACGAGCAGTACTTC,CASSRDRVYEQYF
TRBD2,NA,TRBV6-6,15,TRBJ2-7,TGTGCCAGCAGTCAACTAGCGGGAGTTACCTACGAGCAGTACTTC,CASSQLAGVTYEQYF
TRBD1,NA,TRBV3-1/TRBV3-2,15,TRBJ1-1,TGTGCCAGCAGCCCGCAGGGGGGTAGGCACACTGAAGCTTTCTTT,CASSPQGGRHTEAFF
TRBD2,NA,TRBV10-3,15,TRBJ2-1,TGTGCCATCAGTGAGTCGACTAGCGGGTACAATGAGCAGTTCTTC,CAISESTSGYNEQFF
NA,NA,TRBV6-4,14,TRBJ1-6,TGTGCCAGCAGCGAAGCGGGGAGGGGATCACCCCTCCACTTT,CASSEAGRGSPLHF
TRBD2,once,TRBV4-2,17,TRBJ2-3,TGTGCCAGCAGCCAGCGGGTTAGCGGGGGGCCCACAGATACGCAGTATTTT,CASSQRVSGGPTDTQYF
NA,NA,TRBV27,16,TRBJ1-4,TGTGCCAGCAGTTTAAATGAGCGGCGTCAGGGAGGAAAACTGTTTTTT,CASSLNERRQGGKLFF
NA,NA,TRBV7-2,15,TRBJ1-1,TGTGCCAGCAGCTTAGGGGCCCGGGGTGGGGCTGAAGCTTTCTTT,CASSLGARGGAEAFF
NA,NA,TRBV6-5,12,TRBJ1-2,TGTGCCAGCAGTTACCAGGGGTATGGCTACACCTTC,CASSYQGYGYTF
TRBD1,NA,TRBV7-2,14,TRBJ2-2,TGTGCCAGCAGCTTGGGACAGGGATTCGGGGAGCTGTTTTTT,CASSLGQGFGELFF
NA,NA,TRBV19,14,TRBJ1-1,TGTGCCAGTAGTATCCCCCAGGTGAACACTGAAGCTTTCTTT,CASSIPQVNTEAFF